This T cell receptor (beta chain) was recovered during a study of siplizumab effects on memory and regulatory T cells. As to this clone: Its antigen is currently unknown.

Notes on the study in general: The authors did not confirm suppressive function in proliferating Tregs from siplizumab cultures. Naive T cells, seemingly more diverse than memory cells, seemed major alloresponse contributors. Significantly reduced by siplizumab was the cumulative frequency of alloreactive sequences, namely those traceable to unstimulated CD4+ memory cells.

Trimming cost V 3 bases and J 6 bases, with 15 bases left between them. The germline CDR1 and CDR2 sequences are SEHNR and FQNEAQ (reference sequence). This CDR3 is built from 15 residues. Assayed TCR templates numbered some 100,000 for each sample. The method was immunoSEQ multiplex PCR; TCRdb's version includes in-frame clones alone and lacks a portion of them. The sample lists fewer than 120,000 clones; roughly 90% were seen once. The V gene is TRBV7-9, the J gene TRBJ1-5; a possible D gene is TRBD1 (5 bases). This TCR came from a human donor in good health. The material sequenced was CD4+ T cells sorted from blood. The CDR3 DNA is TGTGCCAGCAGCTTCGCCCTGGGGGGGGGTCAGCCCCAGCATTTT. This encodes CASSFALGGGQPQHF.